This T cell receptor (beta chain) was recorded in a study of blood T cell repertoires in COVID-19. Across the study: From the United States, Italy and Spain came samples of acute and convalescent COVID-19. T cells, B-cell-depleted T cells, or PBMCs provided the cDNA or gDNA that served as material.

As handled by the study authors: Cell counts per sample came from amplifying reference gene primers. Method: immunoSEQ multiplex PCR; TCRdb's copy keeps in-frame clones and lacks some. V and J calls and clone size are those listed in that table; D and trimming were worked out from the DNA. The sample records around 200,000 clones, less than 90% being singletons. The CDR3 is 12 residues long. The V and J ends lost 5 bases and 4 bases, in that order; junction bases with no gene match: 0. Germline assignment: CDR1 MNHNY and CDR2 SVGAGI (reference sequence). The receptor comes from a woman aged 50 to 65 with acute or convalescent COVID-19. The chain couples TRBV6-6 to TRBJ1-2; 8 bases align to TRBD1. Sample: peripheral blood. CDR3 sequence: CASSTGGYGYTF. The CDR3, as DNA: TGTGCCAGCAGTACAGGGGGCTATGGCTACACCTTC.